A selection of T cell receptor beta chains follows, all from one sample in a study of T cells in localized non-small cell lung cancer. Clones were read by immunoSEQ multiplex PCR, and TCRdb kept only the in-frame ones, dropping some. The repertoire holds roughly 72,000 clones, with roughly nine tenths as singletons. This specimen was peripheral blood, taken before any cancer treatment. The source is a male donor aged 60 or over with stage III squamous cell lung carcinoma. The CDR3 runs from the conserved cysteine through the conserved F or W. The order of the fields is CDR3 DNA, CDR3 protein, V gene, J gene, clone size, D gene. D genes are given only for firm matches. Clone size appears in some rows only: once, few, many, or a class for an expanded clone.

CDR3 DNA: TGTGCCAGTAGTACCCCCATCCGGGCGCGAACTGAAGCTTTCTTT
CDR3 protein: CASSTPIRARTEAFF
V gene: TRBV19
J gene: TRBJ1-1
clone size: NA
D gene: NA

CDR3 DNA: TGTGCCAGCAGCTTAGAGAGGACTAGCACAGATACGCAGTATTTT
CDR3 protein: CASSLERTSTDTQYF
V gene: TRBV7-2
J gene: TRBJ2-3
clone size: NA
D gene: NA

CDR3 DNA: TGTGCCAGTCAGGGGGGAGGGTTCACTGAAGCTTTCTTT
CDR3 protein: CASQGGGFTEAFF
V gene: TRBV6-1
J gene: TRBJ1-1
clone size: NA
D gene: TRBD1

CDR3 DNA: TGTGCCAGCAGCTTACTGGGACTAGCGGGGGCCTACGAGCAGTACTTC
CDR3 protein: CASSLLGLAGAYEQYF
V gene: TRBV11-2
J gene: TRBJ2-7
clone size: NA
D gene: TRBD2

CDR3 DNA: TGTGCCAGCAGTCCCTCGGAAGGGTATAATTCACCCCTCCACTTT
CDR3 protein: CASSPSEGYNSPLHF
V gene: TRBV6-5
J gene: TRBJ1-6
clone size: NA
D gene: NA

CDR3 DNA: TGTGCCATCAGTGCAAGTCAGAACACTGAAGCTTTCTTT
CDR3 protein: CAISASQNTEAFF
V gene: TRBV10-3
J gene: TRBJ1-1
clone size: few
D gene: NA

CDR3 DNA: TGTGCCTGGAGTAAGGGGACAGACAATCAGCCCCAGCATTTT
CDR3 protein: CAWSKGTDNQPQHF
V gene: TRBV30
J gene: TRBJ1-5
clone size: NA
D gene: TRBD1

CDR3 DNA: TGTGCCAGCAGTTTAGTAGACAGTCCCTTAGGTGCCCAGTACTTC
CDR3 protein: CASSLVDSPLGAQYF
V gene: TRBV6-5
J gene: TRBJ2-5
clone size: NA
D gene: NA

CDR3 DNA: TGCGCCAGCAGCCAAGAATATTTCTCCTACAATGAGCAGTTCTTC
CDR3 protein: CASSQEYFSYNEQFF
V gene: TRBV4-3
J gene: TRBJ2-1
clone size: NA
D gene: NA

CDR3 DNA: TGTGCCAGCAGTGACGCCAGGGGGCTCGGAAACACCATATATTTT
CDR3 protein: CASSDARGLGNTIYF
V gene: TRBV6-6
J gene: TRBJ1-3
clone size: NA
D gene: TRBD1

CDR3 DNA: TGTGCCAGCAGTTACTCCCTTACAGGGGTATATGGCTACACCTTC
CDR3 protein: CASSYSLTGVYGYTF
V gene: TRBV6-6
J gene: TRBJ1-2
clone size: NA
D gene: TRBD1

CDR3 DNA: TGTGCCAGCAGCCTGGGACAGGCCACCTCTGGAAACACCATATATTTT
CDR3 protein: CASSLGQATSGNTIYF
V gene: TRBV11-2
J gene: TRBJ1-3
clone size: NA
D gene: TRBD1

CDR3 DNA: TGCGCCAGCGGGAGTGGGGGTTCCGGGGAGCTGTTTTTT
CDR3 protein: CASGSGGSGELFF
V gene: TRBV10-1
J gene: TRBJ2-2
clone size: NA
D gene: NA

CDR3 DNA: TGCAGCGCCATGGGGGATGGCTACACCTTC
CDR3 protein: CSAMGDGYTF
V gene: TRBV29-1
J gene: TRBJ1-2
clone size: NA
D gene: NA

CDR3 DNA: TGCGCCAGCAGCCAAGATTTGCGGGGGGAGGGAAGGTACTATGGCTACACCTTC
CDR3 protein: CASSQDLRGEGRYYGYTF
V gene: TRBV4-1
J gene: TRBJ1-2
clone size: NA
D gene: NA

CDR3 DNA: TGTGCCAGCAGCCAAGAGGCGGGGACTAGCACAGATACGCAGTATTTT
CDR3 protein: CASSQEAGTSTDTQYF
V gene: TRBV4-2
J gene: TRBJ2-3
clone size: NA
D gene: NA

CDR3 DNA: TGTGCCAGCAAACCCCTAGGGGGCTCCTATAATTCACCCCTCCACTTT
CDR3 protein: CASKPLGGSYNSPLHF
V gene: TRBV11-2
J gene: TRBJ1-6
clone size: NA
D gene: NA

CDR3 DNA: TGTGCCAGCAGTTTACCCCGTTTCTCGGGACAGGGGGCATGGCAGCCCCAGCATTTT
CDR3 protein: CASSLPRFSGQGAWQPQHF
V gene: TRBV28
J gene: TRBJ1-5
clone size: NA
D gene: TRBD1

CDR3 DNA: TGTGCCAGCAGTTCGGGAACAGGGGTTGTTAATCAGCCCCAGCATTTT
CDR3 protein: CASSSGTGVVNQPQHF
V gene: TRBV28
J gene: TRBJ1-5
clone size: NA
D gene: TRBD1

CDR3 DNA: TGTGCCAGCAGTCCGGGACTTGCAACTAATGAAAAACTGTTTTTT
CDR3 protein: CASSPGLATNEKLFF
V gene: TRBV6-1
J gene: TRBJ1-4
clone size: NA
D gene: NA

CDR3 DNA: TGTGCCACCCGGGACAGGGTGGGAGATACGCAGTATTTT
CDR3 protein: CATRDRVGDTQYF
V gene: TRBV6-1
J gene: TRBJ2-3
clone size: NA
D gene: TRBD1

CDR3 DNA: TGTGCCAGCAGCCCCGACAGGAGAGGCACAGATACGCAGTATTTT
CDR3 protein: CASSPDRRGTDTQYF
V gene: TRBV14
J gene: TRBJ2-3
clone size: NA
D gene: NA

CDR3 DNA: TGTGCCAGCAGCTCACCCGAGGGGTTGGAGTTTGTCTGGAACACTGAAGCTTTCTTT
CDR3 protein: CASSSPEGLEFVWNTEAFF
V gene: TRBV2
J gene: TRBJ1-1
clone size: NA
D gene: NA

CDR3 DNA: TGTGCCAGCAGTCCGGGACAGGGGTTCGGCTACACCTTC
CDR3 protein: CASSPGQGFGYTF
V gene: TRBV27
J gene: TRBJ1-2
clone size: NA
D gene: TRBD1

CDR3 DNA: TGTGCCAGCAGTTATGGGAACAGGGGGCAGACCGGCGAGCAGTACTTC
CDR3 protein: CASSYGNRGQTGEQYF
V gene: TRBV6-6
J gene: TRBJ2-7
clone size: NA
D gene: TRBD1

CDR3 DNA: TGTGCCAGCAGACGGCGGGGGGCGGGCACCGGGGAGCTGTTTTTT
CDR3 protein: CASRRRGAGTGELFF
V gene: TRBV6-1
J gene: TRBJ2-2
clone size: NA
D gene: TRBD2

CDR3 DNA: TGTGCCAGCAGCCCGGGGGTGAGCACCGGGGAGCTGTTTTTT
CDR3 protein: CASSPGVSTGELFF
V gene: TRBV5-5
J gene: TRBJ2-2
clone size: NA
D gene: NA

CDR3 DNA: TGTGCCAGCAGCTTAGGTTGGGGAGCTTTCTTT
CDR3 protein: CASSLGWGAFF
V gene: TRBV11-2
J gene: TRBJ1-1
clone size: NA
D gene: NA

CDR3 DNA: TGTGCCAGCAGCGCTACAGTTTACGAGCAGTACTTC
CDR3 protein: CASSATVYEQYF
V gene: TRBV2
J gene: TRBJ2-7
clone size: NA
D gene: NA

CDR3 DNA: TGCGCCAGCAGCTCCCTGGATACGCAGTATTTT
CDR3 protein: CASSSLDTQYF
V gene: TRBV5-1
J gene: TRBJ2-3
clone size: NA
D gene: NA

CDR3 DNA: TGTGCCAGCAGCTTGGTTCCAGACAGGGGGCTACTGAGGGGTGAGCAGTTCTTC
CDR3 protein: CASSLVPDRGLLRGEQFF
V gene: TRBV7-2
J gene: TRBJ2-1
clone size: NA
D gene: TRBD1

CDR3 DNA: TGCGCCAGCAGTCAATCAAGTAGAGGGGCATACCGCCGGGACAGCGAGACCAAAAACATTCAGTACTTC
CDR3 protein: CASSQSSRGAYRRDSETKNIQYF
V gene: TRBV23-1
J gene: TRBJ2-4
clone size: once
D gene: TRBD1

CDR3 DNA: TGTGCCTGGAGTAGGAGGAAAGAAGAGGGCTACACCTTC
CDR3 protein: CAWSRRKEEGYTF
V gene: TRBV30
J gene: TRBJ1-2
clone size: NA
D gene: NA

CDR3 DNA: TGTGCCATCAGTGACGCCCGAACGGGCACCGGGGAGCTGTTTTTT
CDR3 protein: CAISDARTGTGELFF
V gene: TRBV10-3
J gene: TRBJ2-2
clone size: NA
D gene: NA

CDR3 DNA: TGTGCCTGGAGTGTAGGGGGAGGAGGAAACACCATATATTTT
CDR3 protein: CAWSVGGGGNTIYF
V gene: TRBV30
J gene: TRBJ1-3
clone size: once
D gene: NA

CDR3 DNA: TGTGCCAGTAGTATGGTCAGGGCGTACACCGGGGAGCTGTTTTTT
CDR3 protein: CASSMVRAYTGELFF
V gene: TRBV19
J gene: TRBJ2-2
clone size: NA
D gene: NA

CDR3 DNA: TGCGCCAGCAGCTCGACAGGAGATAGCAATCAGCCCCAGCATTTT
CDR3 protein: CASSSTGDSNQPQHF
V gene: TRBV5-1
J gene: TRBJ1-5
clone size: NA
D gene: NA

CDR3 DNA: TGCGCCAGCAGCTTCACCGGGACAGGGGCCAATTCACCCCTCCACTTT
CDR3 protein: CASSFTGTGANSPLHF
V gene: TRBV5-1
J gene: TRBJ1-6
clone size: NA
D gene: TRBD1

CDR3 DNA: TGTGCCTGCGGGCGGTCGAACACCGGGGAGCTGTTTTTT
CDR3 protein: CACGRSNTGELFF
V gene: TRBV30
J gene: TRBJ2-2
clone size: NA
D gene: NA

CDR3 DNA: TGTGCCAGCAGCCAAGAGTACGGGGGGGTAAACACTGAAGCTTTCTTT
CDR3 protein: CASSQEYGGVNTEAFF
V gene: TRBV14
J gene: TRBJ1-1
clone size: NA
D gene: NA

CDR3 DNA: TGTGCCAGCAAGAGAGCCATGAGCTCCTACGAGCAGTACTTC
CDR3 protein: CASKRAMSSYEQYF
V gene: TRBV2
J gene: TRBJ2-7
clone size: NA
D gene: NA

CDR3 DNA: TGTGCCAGCAGTGAAGCGAGGGGCGCAACTAATGAAAAACTGTTTTTT
CDR3 protein: CASSEARGATNEKLFF
V gene: TRBV2
J gene: TRBJ1-4
clone size: NA
D gene: NA

CDR3 DNA: TGCGCCAGCAGCTCGACAGGGAAGGGAAACACCATATATTTT
CDR3 protein: CASSSTGKGNTIYF
V gene: TRBV5-1
J gene: TRBJ1-3
clone size: NA
D gene: TRBD1

CDR3 DNA: TGTGCCAGCCGGGGGCTCGGGTCACCCCTCCACTTT
CDR3 protein: CASRGLGSPLHF
V gene: TRBV6-1
J gene: TRBJ1-6
clone size: NA
D gene: NA

CDR3 DNA: TGTGCCAGCAGAATGGCAGGGGGCGGTCAGCATGTTGAGCAGTTCTTC
CDR3 protein: CASRMAGGGQHVEQFF
V gene: TRBV11-2
J gene: TRBJ2-1
clone size: NA
D gene: TRBD1